This T cell receptor beta chain was captured in a study of CD8+ T cells in alopecia areata. Study at large: Treated patients took oral tofacitinib at 5 to 10 mg twice daily.

The J segment lost 6 bases and the V segment lost 5 bases, leaving 3 bases of the junction unmatched. Looked up from germline, CDR1 is MNHEY and CDR2 is SVGAGI. The CDR3 contains 13 residues. After isolation, RNA underwent reverse transcription to generate cDNA as the sequencing template. Sequencing used immunoSEQ multiplex PCR; TCRdb keeps in-frame clones, though not all of them. The table lists hundreds of thousands of clones, around three fifths of them singletons. This clone was counted between two and nine times. The chain carries TRBV6-5 and TRBJ1-5; 8 positions match TRBD1. The starting material was CD4+ T cells sorted from blood, obtained at week 0. This sequence was found in a human donor with alopecia areata. As DNA, the CDR3 is TGTGCCAGCAGTATCGGACAGGGTCAGCCCCAGCATTTT. It is translated as CASSIGQGQPQHF.